What follows are 2 T cell receptor beta chains derived from one specimen sequenced in a study of T-cell memory formation after mild COVID-19. One entry per CDR3 protein results from TCRdb running MiXCR on the 5' RACE reads. This sample has around 340,000 distinct CDR3 sequences; approximately 15% occur once, and the top ten carry roughly 22%. The specimen sequenced was PBMCs or a T cell subset sorted from them (not recorded which). These receptors were taken from a man between 18 and 29 years old who had mild COVID-19 (a few samples of this study predate the infection). Cell type and time point are not known.

The chain uses TRBV5-1 and TRBJ2-1, with D maybe TRBD1 (6 bases). Trimming removed 4 bases at V and 5 bases at J, with 13 bases between. The germline gives CDR1 SGHRS, CDR2 YFSETQ. The CDR3 totals 14 residues. The CDR3 reads CASSDTGRDNEQFF. CDR3 in DNA: TGCGCCAGCAGCGATACAGGGAGAGACAATGAGCAGTTCTTC. The full variable domain, its missing parts supplied by reference TRBV5-1 and TRBJ2-1, is KAGVTQTPRYLIKTRGQQVTLSCSPISGHRSVSWYQQTPGQGLQFLFEYFSETQRNKGNFPGRFSGRQFSNSRSEMNVSTLELGDSALYLCASSDTGRDNEQFFGPGTRLTVL.

The chain is built from TRBV7-9 and TRBJ1-2; the D gene is possibly TRBD1 (6 bases). From germline, CDR1 is SEHNR and CDR2 FQNEAQ (reference sequence). With 5 bases removed from V and 4 bases from J, the gap between germline ends came to 14 bases. The length of the CDR3 is 14 residues. CDR3 coding DNA: TGTGCCAGCAGCCGCGACAGGACCTCCTATGGCTACACCTTC. Its protein is CASSRDRTSYGYTF.